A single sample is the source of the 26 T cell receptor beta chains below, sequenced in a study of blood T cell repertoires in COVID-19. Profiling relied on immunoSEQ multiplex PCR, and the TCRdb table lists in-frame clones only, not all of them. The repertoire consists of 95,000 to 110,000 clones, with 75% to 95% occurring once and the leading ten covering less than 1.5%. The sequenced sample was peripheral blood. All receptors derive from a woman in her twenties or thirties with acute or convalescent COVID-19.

This CDR3 is CASSEGQGNTEAFF. CDR3 bases: TGTGCCAGCAGTGAGGGACAGGGAAACACTGAAGCTTTCTTT. V is TRBV2 and J is TRBJ1-1; TRBD1 aligns across 9 bases. This CDR3 is 14 amino acids long. Germline V lookup: CDR1 SNHLY, CDR2 FYNNEI. Trimming at V came to 3 bases and at J to 2 bases, leaving 1 base not matched to a gene.

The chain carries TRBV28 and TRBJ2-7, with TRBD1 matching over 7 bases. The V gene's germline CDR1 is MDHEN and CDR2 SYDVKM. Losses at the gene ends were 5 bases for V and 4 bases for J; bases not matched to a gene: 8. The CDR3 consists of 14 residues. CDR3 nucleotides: TGTGCCAGCAGTAGGGGACAGACTACGTACGAGCAGTACTTC. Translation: CASSRGQTTYEQYF. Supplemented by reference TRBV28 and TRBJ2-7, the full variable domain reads DVKVTQSSRYLVKRTGEKVFLECVQDMDHENMFWYRQDPGLGLRLIYFSYDVKMKEKGDIPEGYSVSREKKERFSLILESASTNQTSMYLCASSRGQTTYEQYFGPGTRLTVT.

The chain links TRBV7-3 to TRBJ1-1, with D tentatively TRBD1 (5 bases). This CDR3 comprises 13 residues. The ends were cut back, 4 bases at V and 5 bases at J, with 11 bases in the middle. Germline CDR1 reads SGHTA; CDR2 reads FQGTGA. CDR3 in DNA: TGTGCCAGCAGCTCAGGGATGAGGACTGAAGCTTTCTTT. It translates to CASSSGMRTEAFF.

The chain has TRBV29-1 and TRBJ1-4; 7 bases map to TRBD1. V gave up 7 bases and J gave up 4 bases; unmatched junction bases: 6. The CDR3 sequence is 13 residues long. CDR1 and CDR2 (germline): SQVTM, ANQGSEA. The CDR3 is CSAGQANNEKLFF. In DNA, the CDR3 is TGCAGCGCTGGACAGGCCAATAATGAAAAACTGTTTTTT.

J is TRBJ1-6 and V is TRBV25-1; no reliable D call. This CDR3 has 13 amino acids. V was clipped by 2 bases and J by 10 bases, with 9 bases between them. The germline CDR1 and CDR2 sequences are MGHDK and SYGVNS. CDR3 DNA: TGTGCCAGCAGTGAACAGGATCTCTCACCCCTCCACTTT. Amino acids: CASSEQDLSPLHF.

The chain's CDR3 is CASSPTPRGDTGELFF. As DNA, the CDR3 is TGTGCCAGCAGCCCTACCCCCAGGGGGGACACCGGGGAGCTGTTTTTT. This chain links TRBV5-7 with TRBJ2-2, with D tentatively TRBD1 (7 bases). TRBV5-7 is assigned to the ORF class and has an uncertain function. There are 16 residues in the CDR3. The ends were cut back, 4 bases at V and 3 bases at J, with 16 bases in the middle.

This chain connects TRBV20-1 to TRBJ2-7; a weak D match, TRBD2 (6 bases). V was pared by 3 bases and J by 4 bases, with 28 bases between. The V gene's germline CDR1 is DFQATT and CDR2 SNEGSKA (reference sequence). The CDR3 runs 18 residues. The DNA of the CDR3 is TGCAGTGCTAGTCGTGCGGGACTTTACGACTACGGGGTTTACGAGCAGTACTTC. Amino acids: CSASRAGLYDYGVYEQYF.

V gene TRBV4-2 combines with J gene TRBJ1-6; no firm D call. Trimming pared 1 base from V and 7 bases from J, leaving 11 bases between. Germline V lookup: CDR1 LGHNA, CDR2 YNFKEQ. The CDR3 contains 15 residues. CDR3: CASSQGRSVNSPLHF. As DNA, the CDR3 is TGTGCCAGCAGCCAAGGGCGGTCAGTCAATTCACCCCTCCACTTT.

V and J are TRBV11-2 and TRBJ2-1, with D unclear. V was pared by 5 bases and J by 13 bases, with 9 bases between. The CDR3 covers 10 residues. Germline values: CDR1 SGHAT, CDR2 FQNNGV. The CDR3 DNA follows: TGTGCCAGCAGCAATTACAGACAGTTCTTC. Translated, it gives CASSNYRQFF.

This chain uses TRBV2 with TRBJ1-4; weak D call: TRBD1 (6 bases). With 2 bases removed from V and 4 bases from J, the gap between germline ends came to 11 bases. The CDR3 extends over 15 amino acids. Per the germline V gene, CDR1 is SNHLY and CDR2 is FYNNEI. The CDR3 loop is CASSELTGLNEKLFF. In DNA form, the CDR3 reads TGTGCCAGCAGTGAATTGACAGGCCTTAATGAAAAACTGTTTTTT. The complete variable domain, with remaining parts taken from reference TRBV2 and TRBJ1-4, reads EPEVTQTPSHQVTQMGQEVILRCVPISNHLYFYWYRQILGQKVEFLVSFYNNEISEKSEIFDDQFSVERPDGSNFTLKIRSTKLEDSAMYFCASSELTGLNEKLFFGSGTQLSVL.

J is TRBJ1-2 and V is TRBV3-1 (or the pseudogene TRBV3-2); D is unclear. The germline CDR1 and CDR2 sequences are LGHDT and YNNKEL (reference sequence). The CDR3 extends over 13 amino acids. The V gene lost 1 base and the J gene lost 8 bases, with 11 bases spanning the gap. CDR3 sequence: CASSQVLEGGYTF. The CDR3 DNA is TGTGCCAGCAGCCAAGTACTGGAGGGAGGCTACACCTTC.

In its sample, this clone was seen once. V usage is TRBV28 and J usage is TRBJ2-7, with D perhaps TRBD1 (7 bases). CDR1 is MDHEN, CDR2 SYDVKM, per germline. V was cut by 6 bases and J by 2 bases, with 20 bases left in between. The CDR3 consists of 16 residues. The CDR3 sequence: CASRTGSGGRPYEQYF. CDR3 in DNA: TGTGCCAGCAGGACAGGGTCCGGGGGCAGGCCCTACGAGCAGTACTTC.

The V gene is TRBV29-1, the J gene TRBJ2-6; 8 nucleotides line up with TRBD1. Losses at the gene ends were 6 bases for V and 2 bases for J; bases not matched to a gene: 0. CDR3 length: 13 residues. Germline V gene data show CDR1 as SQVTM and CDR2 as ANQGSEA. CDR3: CSVRGPGANVLTF. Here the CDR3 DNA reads TGCAGCGTCAGGGGGCCTGGGGCCAACGTCCTGACTTTC.

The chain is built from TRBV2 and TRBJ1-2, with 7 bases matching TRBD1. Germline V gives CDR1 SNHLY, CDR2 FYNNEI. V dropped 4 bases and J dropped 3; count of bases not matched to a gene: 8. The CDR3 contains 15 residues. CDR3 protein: CASSAPRQGYYGYTF. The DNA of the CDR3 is TGTGCCAGCAGTGCGCCACGACAGGGTTACTATGGCTACACCTTC.

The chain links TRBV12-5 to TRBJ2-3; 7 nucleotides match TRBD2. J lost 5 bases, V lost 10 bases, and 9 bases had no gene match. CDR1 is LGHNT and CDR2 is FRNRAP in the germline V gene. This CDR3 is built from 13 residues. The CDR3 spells CATRGGALDTQYF. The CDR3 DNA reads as TGTGCTACTCGGGGAGGGGCACTAGATACGCAGTATTTT.

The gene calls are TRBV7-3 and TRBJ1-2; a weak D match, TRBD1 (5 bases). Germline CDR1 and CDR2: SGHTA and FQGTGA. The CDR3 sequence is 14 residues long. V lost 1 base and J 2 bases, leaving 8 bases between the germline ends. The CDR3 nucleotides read TGTGCCAGCAGCTTAAGGGCAGGGAACTATGGCTACACCTTC. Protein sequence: CASSLRAGNYGYTF.

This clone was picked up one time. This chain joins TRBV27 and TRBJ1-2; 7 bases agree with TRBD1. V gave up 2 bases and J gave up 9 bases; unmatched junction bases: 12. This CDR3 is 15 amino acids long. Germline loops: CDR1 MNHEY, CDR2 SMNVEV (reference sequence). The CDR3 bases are TGTGCCAGCAGTTTACAGGGGGTAGGGGGGTTTAGCTACACCTTC. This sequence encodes CASSLQGVGGFSYTF.

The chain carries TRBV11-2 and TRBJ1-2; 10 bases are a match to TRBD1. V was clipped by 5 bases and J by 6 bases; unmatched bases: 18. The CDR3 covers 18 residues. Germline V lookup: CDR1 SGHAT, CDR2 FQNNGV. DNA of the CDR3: TGTGCCAGCAGCAGAGGCGGGACAGGGGCCCCCTTCAGGGATGGCTACACCTTC. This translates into CASSRGGTGAPFRDGYTF.

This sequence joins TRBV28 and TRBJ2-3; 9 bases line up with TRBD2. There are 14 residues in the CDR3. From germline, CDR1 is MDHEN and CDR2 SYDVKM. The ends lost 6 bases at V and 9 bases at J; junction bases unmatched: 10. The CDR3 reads CASRQRSSGRTQYF. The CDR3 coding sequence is TGTGCCAGCAGGCAACGGAGTAGCGGGAGAACGCAGTATTTT.

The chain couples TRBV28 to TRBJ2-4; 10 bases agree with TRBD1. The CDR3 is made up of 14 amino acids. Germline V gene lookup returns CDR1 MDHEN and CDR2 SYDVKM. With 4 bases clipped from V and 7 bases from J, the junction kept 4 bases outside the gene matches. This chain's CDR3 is CASSSGQGFNIQYF. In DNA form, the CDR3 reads TGTGCCAGCAGTTCGGGACAGGGGTTCAACATTCAGTACTTC.

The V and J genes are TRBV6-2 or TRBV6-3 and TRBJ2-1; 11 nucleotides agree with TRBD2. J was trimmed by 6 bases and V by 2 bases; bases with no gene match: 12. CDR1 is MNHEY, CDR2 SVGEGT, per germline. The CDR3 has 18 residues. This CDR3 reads CASSYPGLADSWGNEQFF. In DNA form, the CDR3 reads TGTGCCAGCAGTTACCCGGGACTAGCGGATTCCTGGGGCAATGAGCAGTTCTTC.

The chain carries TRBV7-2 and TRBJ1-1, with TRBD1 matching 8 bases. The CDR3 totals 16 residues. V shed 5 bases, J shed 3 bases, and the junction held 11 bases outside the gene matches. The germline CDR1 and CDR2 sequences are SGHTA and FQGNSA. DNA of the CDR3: TGTGCCAGCAGCCCTGGACAGGGTTTTGGGGACACTGAAGCTTTCTTT. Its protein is CASSPGQGFGDTEAFF. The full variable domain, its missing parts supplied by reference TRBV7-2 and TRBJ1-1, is GAGVSQSPSNKVTEKGKDVELRCDPISGHTALYWYRQSLGQGLEFLIYFQGNSAPDKSGLPSDRFSAERTGGSVSTLTIQRTQQEDSAVYLCASSPGQGFGDTEAFFGQGTRLTVV.

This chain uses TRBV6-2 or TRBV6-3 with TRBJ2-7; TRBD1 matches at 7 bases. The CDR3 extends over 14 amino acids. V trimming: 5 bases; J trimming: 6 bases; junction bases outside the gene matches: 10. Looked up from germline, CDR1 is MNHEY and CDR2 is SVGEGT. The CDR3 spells CASSDDRVLSEQYF. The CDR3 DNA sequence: TGTGCCAGCAGTGACGACAGGGTCCTATCCGAGCAGTACTTC.

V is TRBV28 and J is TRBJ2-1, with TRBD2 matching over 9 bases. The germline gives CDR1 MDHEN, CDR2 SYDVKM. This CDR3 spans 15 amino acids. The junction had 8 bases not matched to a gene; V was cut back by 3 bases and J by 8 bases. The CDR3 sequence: CASSFLSSGSDEQFF. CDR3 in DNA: TGTGCCAGCAGTTTTCTTAGTAGCGGGAGCGATGAGCAGTTCTTC.

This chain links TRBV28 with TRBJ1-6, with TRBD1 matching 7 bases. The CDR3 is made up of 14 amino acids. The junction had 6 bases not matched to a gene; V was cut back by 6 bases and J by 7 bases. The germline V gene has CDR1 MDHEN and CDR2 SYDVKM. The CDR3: CASSNNRGNSPLHF. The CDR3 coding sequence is TGTGCCAGCAGCAATAACAGGGGCAATTCACCCCTCCACTTT.

The CDR3: CASSPTLTGTGWDTF. The CDR3 DNA reads as TGTGCCAGCAGCCCAACACTCACTGGGACAGGGTGGGACACCTTC. V usage is TRBV7-2 and J usage is TRBJ1-2, with 9 bases lining up with TRBD1. The CDR3 length is 15 residues. Germline lookup yields CDR1 SGHTA and CDR2 FQGNSA. V dropped 5 bases and J dropped 12; count of bases not matched to a gene: 16.